A selection of T cell receptor beta chains follows, all from one sample in a study of beta chain features in type 1 diabetes. Repertoires were generated with immunoSEQ multiplex PCR, while TCRdb's copy carries only in-frame clones and drops some. The repertoire consists of 600,000 to 700,000 clones, with 9.5% to 15% occurring once and the leading ten covering over 0.1%. Sequences were obtained from naive CD4+ T cells from blood. All receptors derive from a man in his thirties or forties with type 1 diabetes. Each CDR3 is given with its conserved first and last residue. The D gene is left open where the match is weak. For some rows the clone size is stated as once, few or many, or as a class when expanded; others skip it.

clone size: NA; J gene: TRBJ2-7; V gene: TRBV7-6; D gene: NA; CDR3 DNA: TGTGCCAGCAGCTTACGGTCAGGCGTAAACTACGAGCAGTACTTC; CDR3 protein: CASSLRSGVNYEQYF
clone size: few; J gene: TRBJ1-6; V gene: TRBV6-1; D gene: TRBD1; CDR3 DNA: TGTGCCAGCAGTGAAAAAGGAGGACAGGGGAGAATACATTCACCCCTCCACTTT; CDR3 protein: CASSEKGGQGRIHSPLHF
clone size: few; J gene: TRBJ1-6; V gene: TRBV7-9; D gene: NA; CDR3 DNA: TGTGCCAGCAGCCAGGGCTTGGAGAATTCACCCCTCCACTTT; CDR3 protein: CASSQGLENSPLHF
clone size: NA; J gene: TRBJ1-3; V gene: TRBV25-1; D gene: TRBD1; CDR3 DNA: TGTGCCAGCAGTGATCCGATGGGACAGCCTGGAAACACCATATATTTT; CDR3 protein: CASSDPMGQPGNTIYF
clone size: few; J gene: TRBJ2-1; V gene: TRBV7-7; D gene: NA; CDR3 DNA: TGTGCCAGCAGTATTATGGGGACCACCTCCTACAATGAGCAGTTCTTC; CDR3 protein: CASSIMGTTSYNEQFF
clone size: NA; J gene: TRBJ2-5; V gene: TRBV7-2; D gene: NA; CDR3 DNA: TGTGCCAGCAGCTCACAGGGAGGGGGTTTAGAGACCCAGTACTTC; CDR3 protein: CASSSQGGGLETQYF
clone size: few; J gene: TRBJ1-5; V gene: TRBV27; D gene: NA; CDR3 DNA: TGTGCCAGCCGAGGACCCGGAGGGAGTAATCAGCCCCAGCATTTT; CDR3 protein: CASRGPGGSNQPQHF
clone size: NA; J gene: TRBJ2-1; V gene: TRBV5-1; D gene: TRBD2; CDR3 DNA: TGCGCCAGCAATCTAGCGGGCTCCTACAATGAGCAGTTCTTC; CDR3 protein: CASNLAGSYNEQFF
clone size: few; J gene: TRBJ1-2; V gene: TRBV7-2; D gene: NA; CDR3 DNA: TGTGCCAGCAGCTTAGCGATGCCGGGCAACTATGGCTACACCTTC; CDR3 protein: CASSLAMPGNYGYTF
clone size: few; J gene: TRBJ2-2; V gene: TRBV15; D gene: TRBD1; CDR3 DNA: TGTGCCACCAGCAGACAGGGGGCGGGCACCGGGGAGCTGTTTTTT; CDR3 protein: CATSRQGAGTGELFF
clone size: NA; J gene: TRBJ1-6; V gene: TRBV4-1; D gene: NA; CDR3 DNA: TGCGCCAGCAGCCAGGACAGTCGGGGTTCACCCCTCCACTTT; CDR3 protein: CASSQDSRGSPLHF
clone size: NA; J gene: TRBJ2-7; V gene: TRBV5-4; D gene: TRBD2; CDR3 DNA: TGTGCCAGCAGCTCGGCGACTAGCGGGAGCTACGAGCAGTACTTC; CDR3 protein: CASSSATSGSYEQYF
clone size: NA; J gene: TRBJ2-5; V gene: TRBV6-5; D gene: TRBD1; CDR3 DNA: TGTGCCAGCAGTACCGGGACAGGGCAAGAGACCCAGTACTTC; CDR3 protein: CASSTGTGQETQYF
clone size: few; J gene: TRBJ2-1; V gene: TRBV27; D gene: NA; CDR3 DNA: TGTGCCAGCACCTCTAGAGGAACAGAGCAGTTCTTC; CDR3 protein: CASTSRGTEQFF
clone size: NA; J gene: TRBJ1-3; V gene: TRBV29-1; D gene: NA; CDR3 DNA: TGCAGCGTTAAAGGGTCTGGAAACACCATATATTTT; CDR3 protein: CSVKGSGNTIYF
clone size: NA; J gene: TRBJ1-6; V gene: TRBV5-1; D gene: TRBD1; CDR3 DNA: TGCGCCAGCAGCTTGGCCGGGACAGCTAATTCACCCCTCCACTTT; CDR3 protein: CASSLAGTANSPLHF
clone size: NA; J gene: TRBJ2-7; V gene: TRBV29-1; D gene: TRBD1; CDR3 DNA: TGCAGCGTCCCCTCCAATCAGGGGGCCTACGAGCAGTACTTC; CDR3 protein: CSVPSNQGAYEQYF
clone size: few; J gene: TRBJ2-1; V gene: TRBV19; D gene: NA; CDR3 DNA: TGTGCCAGTAGTGCCCGGGATAGGGGGGGAGATCAGCAGTTCTTC; CDR3 protein: CASSARDRGGDQQFF
clone size: few; J gene: TRBJ2-7; V gene: TRBV29-1; D gene: NA; CDR3 DNA: TGCAGCGTAAATGACCGTTACTCCTACGAGCAGTACTTC; CDR3 protein: CSVNDRYSYEQYF